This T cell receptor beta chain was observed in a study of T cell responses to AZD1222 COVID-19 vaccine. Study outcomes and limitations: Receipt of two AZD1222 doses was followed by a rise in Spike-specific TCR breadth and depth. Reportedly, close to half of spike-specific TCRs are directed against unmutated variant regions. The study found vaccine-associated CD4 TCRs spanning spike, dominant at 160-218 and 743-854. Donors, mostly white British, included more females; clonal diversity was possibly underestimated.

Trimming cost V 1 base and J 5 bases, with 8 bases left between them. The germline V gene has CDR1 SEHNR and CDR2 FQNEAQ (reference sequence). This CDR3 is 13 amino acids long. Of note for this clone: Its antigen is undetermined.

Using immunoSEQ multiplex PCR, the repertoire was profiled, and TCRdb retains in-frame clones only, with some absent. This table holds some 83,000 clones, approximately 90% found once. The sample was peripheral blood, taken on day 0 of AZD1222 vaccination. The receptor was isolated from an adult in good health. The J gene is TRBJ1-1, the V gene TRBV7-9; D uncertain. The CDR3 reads CASSLGSVTEAFF. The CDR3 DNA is TGTGCCAGCAGCTTAGGGAGCGTAACTGAAGCTTTCTTT.